Described below is a single T cell receptor (beta chain) sequence and its context. This clonotype was observed a single time. Its antigen is currently not known. Per-base qualities were not stored, and no clone one base away is much larger. The library relied on 5' RACE. This sample was sequenced with an Illumina HiSeq 2500. A second PCR of about 6 to 12 cycles was performed with a sample-barcoded 5' primer and a J-beta primer mix. Each TCR beta cDNA molecule received a unique molecular identifier from a template-switch 5' adaptor carrying 12 random nucleotides. At least 3 million CDR3-containing paired-end reads were obtained from each sample. All of the RNA was converted into first-strand cDNA using the Mint cDNA synthesis kit, with a TRBC-specific oligonucleotide serving as the primer. All cDNA was treated with uracil-DNA glycosylase and then went through a first 18-cycle PCR with the universal primers M1SS and BC2_uni_R. The paper's data handling went like this. For normalization, 1 million high-quality reads were randomly selected from each sample, with every read carrying a distinct molecular identifier. Reads with shared molecular identifiers were discarded instead of being binned into consensus sequences. MiTCR, run with a Q25 quality threshold and the strictest error-elimination algorithm, handled CDR3 identification, clonotype clustering and error correction. A nonparametric unseen species model with Euler transformation was used to estimate lower-bound total TCR beta diversity. The public sequencing data were trimmed at Q25 with fastp and processed into clonotypes with MiXCR by TCRdb, which kept only in-frame beta chains. Here each entry gathers all rows of one CDR3 protein and keeps the most common genes and DNA. These V and J calls are TCRdb output, not the study's own analysis. In all, the sample holds hundreds of thousands of distinct CDR3 sequences, and around three fifths of those were seen once. About a quarter of the sample rests with the top ten.

The V end gives up 3 bases and the J end 3 bases, leaving 9 bases in the junction not matched to a gene. Per the germline V gene, SQVTM is the CDR1 and ANQGSEA is the CDR2. The CDR3 spans 15 residues, from the cysteine through the phenylalanine. Just CDR3 DNA is preserved here, 45 bases in frame from base 1. The sample originates from a study of blood T cells in healthy people across ages (dated by TCRdb to 2014 to 2015). At the level of the whole study: In model experiments, template switching captured about one uniquely barcoded TCR beta cDNA molecule for every two T cells. Age-related changes in TCR beta repertoire diversity were measured in the study by deep sequencing normalized with unique cDNA molecular identifiers. The donors were divided into four age groups: young (average approximately 17 years), middle-aged (about 39), aged (roughly 60) and long-lived (approximately 74). To avoid experimental bias, donors of different ages were distributed randomly across sequencing lanes. The study analyzed two additional independent replicas of 1 million unique cDNA reads from the same blood draw for two donors, one aged 18 to 30 and one aged 80 or older.

Summary of the overall study and its limitations: The percentage of naive T cells measured by flow cytometry correlated strongly with observed TCR beta diversity. Bulk unsorted PBMC profiling prevented conclusive comparison of naive and antigen-experienced compartments. The long-lived group showed more naive CD4+ T cells, fewer expanded clones and increased TCR diversity than the aged group, suggesting age selection. Donor CMV infection status was unknown, potentially confounding age-related changes in expanded clonotypes. As age increased, observed TCR beta diversity per million T cells dropped in a roughly linear way, and a significant reduction was already evident by age roughly 36. Estimates of total diversity from one million sequenced T cells were regarded as lower bounds and underestimates.

Donors were a few dozen systemically healthy Caucasian individuals from Russia aged 6 to 90 years. Around 10 milliliters of peripheral blood were drawn from each donor into EDTA-treated Vacutainer tubes. Ficoll-Paque density-gradient centrifugation was used to isolate PBMCs, with at least 6.5 million per sample. Total RNA was extracted from PBMCs with Trizol reagent, with at least 5.5 micrograms obtained per sample. For every donor, an aliquot of PBMCs went through flow cytometry to measure the percentages of naive CD45RAhigh/CD27high T cells. The V and J segments used are TRBV29-1 and TRBJ1-1, and 8 bases in between align with TRBD1. The specimen was blood. The source of this sequence is a middle-aged man in good health. The DNA sequence is as follows: TGCAGCGTTGACCGACAGGGGCCAGCGGACACTGAAGCTTTCTTT. The translation is CSVDRQGPADTEAFF. This CDR3, with the reference TRBV29-1 and TRBJ1-1 proteins standing in past its ends, gives the full variable domain SAVISQKPSRDICQRGTSLTIQCQVDSQVTMMFWYRQQPGQSLTLIATANQGSEATYESGFVIDKFPISRPNLTFSTLTVSNMSPEDSSIYLCSVDRQGPADTEAFFGQGTRLTVV.